These 5 T cell receptor beta chains were all obtained from the same sample, sequenced in a study of shared clonotypes between healthy human individuals. Only in-frame clones appear in the TCRdb table, and some are missing; sequencing was by immunoSEQ multiplex PCR. The sample holds roughly 2,000,000 clones, just over 90% seen once. Positively selected for CCR7, the CD45RO-negative cells used as naive CD8 cells excluded terminally differentiated effector memory CD45RA+ cells. The sample consisted of naive CD8+ T cells from PBMCs. These receptors all come from a man aged 18 to 29 in good health. Some clones in this sample may be carry-over from other donors' samples.

Only one count was recorded for this clone. This sequence joins TRBV27 and TRBJ2-2; D possibly corresponds to TRBD2 (6 bases). The ends were cut back, 3 bases at V and 4 bases at J, with 9 bases in the middle. Germline assignment: CDR1 MNHEY and CDR2 SMNVEV (reference sequence). The CDR3 is 14 amino acids. This chain's CDR3 is CASSFLASTGELFF. The CDR3 coding sequence is TGTGCCAGCAGTTTCCTAGCGAGCACCGGGGAGCTGTTTTTT.

The gene calls are TRBV9 and TRBJ2-3; D unresolved. Deletions cut 0 bases from V and 2 bases from J, with 10 bases between. The CDR3 is made up of 15 amino acids. Germline V gene data show CDR1 as SGDLS and CDR2 as YYNGEE. The CDR3 coding sequence is TGTGCCAGCAGCGTAGAAGTCGGTTACACAGATACGCAGTATTTT. Its protein is CASSVEVGYTDTQYF.

The rearrangement joins TRBV27 to TRBJ2-3; 9 nucleotides align to TRBD2. Losses at the gene ends were 5 bases for V and 1 base for J; bases not matched to a gene: 4. The CDR3 totals 15 residues. The germline gives CDR1 MNHEY, CDR2 SMNVEV (reference sequence). For the CDR3, the DNA is TGTGCCAGCAGTATAAGACTAGCGGGCACAGATACGCAGTATTTT. It specifies CASSIRLAGTDTQYF.

The J gene is TRBJ2-5, the V gene TRBV7-3, with TRBD1 identical over 7 bases. Looked up from germline, CDR1 is SGHTA and CDR2 is FQGTGA. V shed 5 bases, J shed 0 bases, and the junction held 3 bases outside the gene matches. The CDR3 consists of 14 residues. The CDR3 DNA reads as TGTGCCAGCAGCCTGACAGGGAACCAAGAGACCCAGTACTTC. Translating it yields CASSLTGNQETQYF.

The CDR3: CASSLVLAASTDTQYF. CDR3 in DNA: TGTGCCAGCAGCTTAGTACTAGCAGCCAGCACAGATACGCAGTATTTT. The chain has TRBV7-2 and TRBJ2-3; D may be TRBD2 (6 bases). Germline lookup yields CDR1 SGHTA and CDR2 FQGNSA. The CDR3 totals 16 residues. V was trimmed by 1 base and J by 0 bases, leaving 11 bases between them.